Below are 17 T cell receptor beta chains sequenced from a single sample in a study of T-cell memory formation after mild COVID-19. TCRdb reanalysed the 5' RACE reads using MiXCR and keeps one entry per CDR3 protein. This repertoire shows roughly 600,000 distinct CDR3 sequences, about a sixth found once; its top ten account for more than 10%. The material sequenced was PBMCs or a T cell subset sorted from them (not recorded which). These receptors came from an adult woman who had mild COVID-19 (a few samples of this study predate the infection). Cell type and time point are not known.

This clonotype was counted between two and nine times. The chain joins TRBV5-1 to TRBJ2-2, with a possible D match to TRBD2 (6 bases). This CDR3 region has 14 residues. Germline V CDR1 and CDR2: SGHRS, YFSETQ. V lost 3 bases and J lost 4, with 10 bases in between. The CDR3 sequence: CASSSFSGTGELFF. In nucleotides, the CDR3 is TGCGCCAGCAGCTCTTTTAGCGGCACCGGGGAGCTGTTTTTT. The whole variable domain, filled in from reference TRBV5-1 and TRBJ2-2, reads KAGVTQTPRYLIKTRGQQVTLSCSPISGHRSVSWYQQTPGQGLQFLFEYFSETQRNKGNFPGRFSGRQFSNSRSEMNVSTLELGDSALYLCASSSFSGTGELFFGEGSRLTVL.

The sample holds a few counts of this clonotype. The J gene is TRBJ2-7, the V gene TRBV6-2 or TRBV6-3; tentative D call: TRBD2 (5 bases). The CDR3 spans 15 residues. V gave up 6 bases and J gave up 0 bases, with 15 bases separating them. Germline V gene sequence: CDR1 MNHEY, CDR2 SVGEGT. The CDR3 protein is CASSRPSWSSYEQYF. CDR3 sequence (DNA): TGTGCCAGCAGCCGCCCTAGCTGGAGCTCCTACGAGCAGTACTTC.

Only a few counts were recorded for this clonotype. The rearrangement joins TRBV12-3 or TRBV12-4 to TRBJ2-4; the D gene is possibly TRBD2 (6 bases). This CDR3 spans 14 amino acids. V lost 5 bases, J lost 8 bases, and 16 bases lay in between. The CDR3 protein is CASSPGLPRDIQYF. The CDR3 DNA sequence: TGTGCCAGCAGTCCGGGACTCCCCAGGGACATTCAGTACTTC.

This clonotype has just a few counts. The J gene is TRBJ2-7, the V gene TRBV30; no firm D call. V gave up 0 bases and J gave up 3 bases, with 6 bases separating them. Germline V gives CDR1 GTSNPN, CDR2 SVGIG (reference sequence). The CDR3 consists of 12 residues. CDR3 sequence (DNA): TGTGCCTGGAGTGTAAATCTCTACGAGCAGTACTTC. It encodes CAWSVNLYEQYF.

The chain is built from TRBV10-3 and TRBJ2-5; D unclear. V lost 0 bases and J 5 bases, leaving 13 bases between the germline ends. Germline V CDR1 and CDR2: ENHRY, SYGVKD. The CDR3 has 15 residues. CDR3 amino acids: CAISESIGQGETQYF. CDR3 bases: TGTGCCATCAGTGAGTCCATCGGGCAAGGGGAGACCCAGTACTTC.

This clonotype was found many times. The V gene is TRBV12-3 or TRBV12-4, the J gene TRBJ2-2; TRBD2 is a possible D gene (7 bases). The CDR3 contains 15 residues. V was cut by 3 bases and J by 4 bases, with 12 bases left in between. CDR3 protein: CASSFGEGGTGELFF. CDR3 in DNA: TGTGCCAGCAGTTTCGGGGAGGGGGGCACCGGGGAGCTGTTTTTT.

This clonotype came up a few times. The chain is built from TRBV18 and TRBJ1-2, with a possible D match to TRBD1 (6 bases). The germline V gene encodes CDR1 KGHSH and CDR2 LQKENI. Trimming removed 0 bases from V and 7 bases from J, with 18 bases in between. This CDR3 has 16 residues. CDR3 DNA: TGTGCCAGCTCACCACCGACCTTTGACAAGGGGGGTGGCTACACCTTC. This encodes CASSPPTFDKGGGYTF.

The rearrangement uses TRBV19 and TRBJ2-1; 7 nucleotides agree with TRBD2. The CDR3 runs to 16 residues. V lost 7 bases and J lost 0; bases outside the gene matches: 9. Germline V lookup: CDR1 LNHDA, CDR2 SQIVND (reference sequence). This CDR3 is CASTISGALSYNEQFF. CDR3 nucleotides: TGTGCCAGTACAATCAGCGGGGCGCTCTCCTACAATGAGCAGTTCTTC.

The V call is TRBV20-1, the J call TRBJ2-7, with 10 positions matching TRBD2. The CDR3 has 14 amino acids. The V segment lost 3 bases and the J segment 3 bases; nucleotides outside the gene matches: 5. Germline assignment: CDR1 DFQATT and CDR2 SNEGSKA (reference sequence). The CDR3 loop reads CSASPASGGYEQYF. CDR3 nucleotides: TGCAGTGCTAGTCCGGCTAGCGGGGGCTACGAGCAGTACTTC.

This clonotype has only a few counts. The V call is TRBV7-8, the J call TRBJ2-7; D may be TRBD2 (6 bases). Trimming took 4 bases from V and 7 from J, leaving 17 bases between them. CDR3 size: 14 residues. CDR1 SGHVS and CDR2 FQNEAQ come from the germline V gene. The CDR3 loop is CASSSGTGWGEQYF. For the CDR3, the DNA is TGTGCCAGCAGCTCCGGGACTGGCTGGGGGGAGCAGTACTTC. The full variable domain, its missing parts supplied by reference TRBV7-8 and TRBJ2-7, is GAGVSQSPRYKVAKRGQDVALRCDPISGHVSLFWYQQALGQGPEFLTYFQNEAQLDKSGLPSDRFFAERPEGSVSTLKIQRTQQEDSAVYLCASSSGTGWGEQYFGPGTRLTVT.

This clonotype was seen more than once but under ten times. The rearrangement uses TRBV7-9 and TRBJ2-4, with D possibly being TRBD1 (6 bases). The germline V and J ends were trimmed by 2 bases and 9 bases, with 23 bases remaining between them. Per the germline V gene, CDR1 is SEHNR and CDR2 is FQNEAQ (reference sequence). CDR3 length: 17 amino acids. The CDR3 DNA is TGTGCCAGCAGCTTATATTCGGGACAAGGGGTTGGGGGCATTCAGTACTTC. It is translated as CASSLYSGQGVGGIQYF.

V is TRBV7-9 and J is TRBJ2-2; possibly TRBD1 for D (5 bases). V lost 5 bases to trimming and J lost 4 bases, with 17 bases between them. Germline values: CDR1 SEHNR, CDR2 FQNEAQ (reference sequence). The CDR3 has 16 amino acids. DNA for the CDR3: TGTGCCAGCAGCGTTTTAACGACAGTCACCACCGGGGAGCTGTTTTTT. Protein sequence: CASSVLTTVTTGELFF. Looking up the rest from reference TRBV7-9 and TRBJ2-2 gives the full variable domain: DTGVSQNPRHKITKRGQNVTFRCDPISEHNRLYWYRQTLGQGPEFLTYFQNEAQLEKSRLLSDRFSAERPKGSFSTLEIQRTEQGDSAMYLCASSVLTTVTTGELFFGEGSRLTVL.

This clonotype was seen at least ten times. This chain connects TRBV24-1 to TRBJ2-1; 9 nucleotides align to TRBD2. The CDR3 consists of 15 residues. V lost 7 bases and J lost 0; bases outside the gene matches: 3. The germline V gene encodes CDR1 KGHDR and CDR2 SFDVKD. The CDR3 DNA sequence: TGTGCCACCAGAGATAGCGGGGGCTCCTACAATGAGCAGTTCTTC. Amino acid sequence: CATRDSGGSYNEQFF.

The V call is TRBV27, the J call TRBJ2-7, with D perhaps TRBD1 (6 bases). Looked up from germline, CDR1 is MNHEY and CDR2 is SMNVEV (reference sequence). This CDR3 is built from 14 residues. The V end lost 6 bases, the J end lost 6 bases, and 18 bases lay between the germline ends. CDR3 nucleotide sequence: TGTGCCAGCAGCCCCGGGACACGGTCGACCGAGCAGTACTTC. Translating gives CASSPGTRSTEQYF.

This clonotype was observed a handful of times. The chain joins TRBV6-6 to TRBJ2-7; TRBD1 might be the D (6 bases). The germline V and J ends were trimmed by 4 bases and 3 bases, with 13 bases remaining between them. Germline V gene sequence: CDR1 MNHNY, CDR2 SVGAGI (reference sequence). The CDR3 is made up of 14 amino acids. The CDR3 DNA reads as TGTGCCAGCAGTTTCACCGGGACAAACTACGAGCAGTACTTC. Translated: CASSFTGTNYEQYF.

The chain links TRBV5-1 to TRBJ2-1; 12 bases agree with TRBD2. CDR1 is SGHRS, CDR2 YFSETQ, per germline. The CDR3 is 14 amino acids. The J segment lost 6 bases and the V segment lost 7 bases, leaving 5 bases of the junction unmatched. As DNA, the CDR3 is TGCGCCAGCGCTAGCGGGAGGGTCCCCAATGAGCAGTTCTTC. Residues: CASASGRVPNEQFF. Full variable domain (missing parts from reference TRBV5-1 and TRBJ2-1): KAGVTQTPRYLIKTRGQQVTLSCSPISGHRSVSWYQQTPGQGLQFLFEYFSETQRNKGNFPGRFSGRQFSNSRSEMNVSTLELGDSALYLCASASGRVPNEQFFGPGTRLTVL.

This clonotype has ten or more counts. The rearrangement links TRBV3-1 to TRBJ2-7, with D tentatively TRBD1 or TRBD2 (5 bases each). Deletions cut 2 bases from V and 7 bases from J, with 12 bases between. The length of the CDR3 is 13 residues. Germline CDR1 LGHDT, CDR2 YNNKEL (reference sequence). The CDR3 sequence is CASSQMGVGEQYF. Here the CDR3 DNA reads TGTGCCAGCAGCCAAATGGGGGTGGGGGAGCAGTACTTC.